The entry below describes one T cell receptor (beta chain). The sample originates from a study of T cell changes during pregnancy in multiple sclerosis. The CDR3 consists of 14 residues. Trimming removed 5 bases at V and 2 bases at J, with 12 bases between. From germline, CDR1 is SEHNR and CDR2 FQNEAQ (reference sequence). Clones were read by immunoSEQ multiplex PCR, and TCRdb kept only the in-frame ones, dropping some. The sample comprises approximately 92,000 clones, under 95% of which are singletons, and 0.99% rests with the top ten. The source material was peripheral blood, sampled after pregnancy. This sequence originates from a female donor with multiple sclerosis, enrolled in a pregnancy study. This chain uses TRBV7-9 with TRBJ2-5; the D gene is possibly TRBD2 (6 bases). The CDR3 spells CASSIGTAQETQYF. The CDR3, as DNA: TGTGCCAGCAGCATCGGGACTGCGCAAGAGACCCAGTACTTC.